The 20 T cell receptor beta chains reported below all come from one sample, sequenced in a study of T-cell reconstitution after alpha-beta-depleted transplantation in children. As it was prepared, the TCRbeta library received unique molecular identifiers. Using its own MiXCR run on the PCR reads, TCRdb lists one record per CDR3 protein. The sample holds fewer than 700,000 distinct CDR3 sequences, 13% seen once. Sequenced here: PBMCs, mostly from graft donor cells, sampled 360 days after TCRalphabeta/CD19-depleted stem cell transplant. The receptor set was obtained from a male patient between 5 and 17 years old who had a stem cell transplant for acute myeloid leukemia, so the T cells may come from the graft donor.

This clonotype occurred a few times. This chain connects TRBV4-2 to TRBJ1-2; D is ambiguous. Deletions cut 4 bases from V and 3 bases from J, with 18 bases between. Germline loops: CDR1 LGHNA, CDR2 YNFKEQ. CDR3 length equals 16 residues. As DNA, the CDR3 is TGTGCCAGCAGCCCAATCCGGAGCCCCGCCGACTATGGCTACACCTTC. The encoded protein is CASSPIRSPADYGYTF.

This clonotype was picked up a small number of times. The gene calls are TRBV28 and TRBJ2-7; TRBD2 matches at 8 bases. Germline V gene lookup returns CDR1 MDHEN and CDR2 SYDVKM. The CDR3 consists of 15 residues. After removal of 6 bases from V and 3 bases from J, the junction contained 10 bases not matched to a gene. The CDR3: CASSRRGREVYEQYF. CDR3 bases: TGTGCCAGCAGCCGGCGTGGGCGGGAGGTCTACGAGCAGTACTTC. Using reference TRBV28 and TRBJ2-7 for the parts outside the CDR3, the full variable domain is DVKVTQSSRYLVKRTGEKVFLECVQDMDHENMFWYRQDPGLGLRLIYFSYDVKMKEKGDIPEGYSVSREKKERFSLILESASTNQTSMYLCASSRRGREVYEQYFGPGTRLTVT.

Only a few counts were recorded for this clonotype. V gene TRBV4-2 combines with J gene TRBJ1-3; D gene uncertain. V was clipped by 1 base and J by 0 bases, with 10 bases between them. CDR3 length: 16 amino acids. The germline CDR1 and CDR2 sequences are LGHNA and YNFKEQ. Here the CDR3 DNA reads TGTGCCAGCAGCCAAGGGCAGTTCTTCTCTGGAAACACCATATATTTT. Encoded protein: CASSQGQFFSGNTIYF.

This clonotype has just a few counts. CDR3 sequence reads: CASSLKPGVKDTQYF. The CDR3 nucleotides are TGTGCCAGCAGCTTAAAGCCGGGAGTGAAGGATACGCAGTATTTT. The chain employs TRBV7-9 and TRBJ2-3, with D tentatively TRBD2 (6 bases). The V end lost 2 bases, the J end lost 6 bases, and 15 bases lay between the germline ends. CDR3 size: 15 residues. The germline CDR1 and CDR2 sequences are SEHNR and FQNEAQ (reference sequence).

This clonotype was seen repeatedly, ten times or more. The chain uses TRBV12-3 or TRBV12-4 and TRBJ2-5; no firm D call. V was trimmed by 5 bases and J by 0 bases, leaving 16 bases between them. CDR3 size: 16 residues. This CDR3 reads CASSAVGYWDQETQYF. As DNA, the CDR3 is TGTGCCAGCAGTGCCGTGGGGTATTGGGACCAAGAGACCCAGTACTTC.

The chain employs TRBV28 and TRBJ1-3; D gene uncertain. Germline CDR1 is MDHEN and CDR2 is SYDVKM. Trimming removed 3 bases at V and 0 bases at J, with 9 bases between. There are 15 residues in the CDR3. CDR3 in DNA: TGTGCCAGCAGTTTTCTACTGAACTCTGGAAACACCATATATTTT. Its translation: CASSFLLNSGNTIYF.

The chain has TRBV20-1 and TRBJ2-3; 16 nucleotides align to TRBD2. This CDR3 spans 18 amino acids. V trimming: 0 bases; J trimming: 3 bases; junction bases outside the gene matches: 6. Germline loops: CDR1 DFQATT, CDR2 SNEGSKA (reference sequence). CDR3 in amino acids: CSARDSGTSGRVTDTQYF. CDR3 nucleotides: TGCAGTGCTAGAGATTCTGGGACTAGCGGGAGGGTGACAGATACGCAGTATTTT.

This clonotype appeared many times. J is TRBJ2-5 and V is TRBV10-3; a weak D match, TRBD2 (6 bases). Between the trimmed V and J ends, which lost 7 bases and 1 base, there was a span of 13 bases. From germline, CDR1 is ENHRY and CDR2 SYGVKD. This CDR3 is built from 14 residues. The CDR3 nucleotides read TGTGCCATCACCCCCGGAGGGATCCAAGAGACCCAGTACTTC. Translated, it gives CAITPGGIQETQYF.

This clonotype came up a few times. The chain employs TRBV4-3 and TRBJ1-4; 7 nucleotides align to TRBD1. The CDR3 has 12 residues. J lost 10 bases, V lost 3 bases, and 2 bases had no gene match. The germline gives CDR1 LGHNA, CDR2 YSLEER. The CDR3 DNA reads as TGCGCCAGCAGCCATGGGACAGCAAAACTGTTTTTT. Its protein is CASSHGTAKLFF.

This clonotype was detected only a few times. The chain carries TRBV3-1 and TRBJ2-3, with TRBD2 matching over 9 bases. Germline CDR1 LGHDT, CDR2 YNNKEL (reference sequence). The CDR3 runs to 15 residues. V lost 5 bases and J lost 0; bases outside the gene matches: 3. DNA of the CDR3: TGTGCCAGCAGCGTAGGACTAGCGAGCACAGATACGCAGTATTTT. Translation gives CASSVGLASTDTQYF.

This clonotype was detected only a few times. The chain links TRBV12-3 or TRBV12-4 to TRBJ2-2; 9 bases match TRBD1. The CDR3 runs to 15 residues. The V and J ends lost 5 bases and 3 bases, in that order; junction bases with no gene match: 4. The CDR3 nucleotides read TGTGCCAGCAGTGGGGACAGGGATTACACCGGGGAGCTGTTTTTT. Translating gives CASSGDRDYTGELFF.

This clonotype has just a few counts. J is TRBJ2-1 and V is TRBV28; D might be TRBD2 (6 bases). Germline V gene data show CDR1 as MDHEN and CDR2 as SYDVKM. The CDR3 sequence is 13 residues long. The V gene lost 6 bases and the J gene lost 9 bases, with 15 bases spanning the gap. The CDR3 nucleotides are TGTGCCAGCAGAGTACTAGCTTCGGGTGAGCAGTTCTTC. It codes for CASRVLASGEQFF.

This clonotype occurred a few times. V and J are TRBV27 and TRBJ2-7, with D perhaps matching TRBD2 (5 bases). The CDR3 consists of 14 residues. V dropped 3 bases and J dropped 7 bases, with 16 bases sitting between them. Per germline, CDR1 MNHEY and CDR2 SMNVEV (reference sequence). CDR3 bases: TGTGCCAGCAGTTTGTGGGTGGACTCGGGAGAGCAGTACTTC. It specifies CASSLWVDSGEQYF.

The genes are TRBV20-1 and TRBJ2-7; TRBD2 matches 8 bases. CDR1 DFQATT and CDR2 SNEGSKA come from the germline V gene (reference sequence). This CDR3 is built from 14 residues. J was trimmed by 2 bases and V by 2 bases; bases with no gene match: 5. The DNA for the CDR3 is TGCAGTGCTAGATGGAGCGGGAGACCCTACGAGCAGTACTTC. Translating it yields CSARWSGRPYEQYF.

This clonotype has ten or more counts. This chain joins TRBV29-1 and TRBJ2-5; the D is unclear. Germline V lookup: CDR1 SQVTM, CDR2 ANQGSEA. Trimming took 4 bases from V and 2 from J, leaving 14 bases between them. The CDR3 has 14 amino acids. CDR3 sequence reads: CSVASALLQETQYF. The CDR3 DNA sequence: TGCAGCGTTGCCTCGGCGCTGTTACAAGAGACCCAGTACTTC. Based on the CDR3 plus reference TRBV29-1 and TRBJ2-5, the full variable domain is SAVISQKPSRDICQRGTSLTIQCQVDSQVTMMFWYRQQPGQSLTLIATANQGSEATYESGFVIDKFPISRPNLTFSTLTVSNMSPEDSSIYLCSVASALLQETQYFGPGTRLLVL.

The J gene is TRBJ2-1, the V gene TRBV11-2; D not resolved. CDR3 length equals 14 residues. Trimming took 7 bases from V and 5 from J, leaving 15 bases between them. Germline-derived CDR1 and CDR2 are SGHAT and FQNNGV. The CDR3 loop reads CASTKPRAHNEQFF. The CDR3 nucleotides read TGTGCCAGCACCAAACCCCGGGCTCACAATGAGCAGTTCTTC.

This clonotype has only a few counts. The V and J genes are TRBV9 and TRBJ2-1; 7 positions match TRBD2. This CDR3 is built from 18 residues. Trimming removed 2 bases from V and 0 bases from J; junction bases left unmatched: 11. Looked up from germline, CDR1 is SGDLS and CDR2 is YYNGEE. The CDR3 coding sequence is TGTGCCAGCAGCGTCAGCGTTGGCGGGAGACTCTCCTACAATGAGCAGTTCTTC. Residues: CASSVSVGGRLSYNEQFF.

The sample holds a few counts of this clonotype. The V gene is TRBV12-3 or TRBV12-4, the J gene TRBJ2-7; TRBD2 aligns across 12 bases. The CDR3 is made up of 16 amino acids. Losses at the gene ends were 8 bases for V and 3 bases for J; bases not matched to a gene: 11. DNA of the CDR3: TGTGCCAGCCCACTAGCGGGAGGACTCCCCGGCTACGAGCAGTACTTC. As protein: CASPLAGGLPGYEQYF.

This clonotype was picked up a small number of times. The chain couples TRBV4-1 to TRBJ2-5; maybe TRBD2 (5 bases). Deletions cut 1 base from V and 2 bases from J, with 14 bases between. CDR1 and CDR2 from the germline V gene are MGHRA and YSYEKL. There are 16 residues in the CDR3. Here the CDR3 reads CASSQGETGIQETQYF. The CDR3 DNA sequence: TGCGCCAGCAGCCAAGGGGAGACGGGCATACAAGAGACCCAGTACTTC.

V gene TRBV30 combines with J gene TRBJ2-7; D gene ambiguous. This CDR3 contains 14 residues. V dropped 6 bases and J dropped 0 bases, with 15 bases sitting between them. CDR1 is GTSNPN, CDR2 SVGIG, per germline (reference sequence). Here the CDR3 DNA reads TGTGCCTGCTGGGGAACCTTAAGCTCCTACGAGCAGTACTTC. Translation gives CACWGTLSSYEQYF.